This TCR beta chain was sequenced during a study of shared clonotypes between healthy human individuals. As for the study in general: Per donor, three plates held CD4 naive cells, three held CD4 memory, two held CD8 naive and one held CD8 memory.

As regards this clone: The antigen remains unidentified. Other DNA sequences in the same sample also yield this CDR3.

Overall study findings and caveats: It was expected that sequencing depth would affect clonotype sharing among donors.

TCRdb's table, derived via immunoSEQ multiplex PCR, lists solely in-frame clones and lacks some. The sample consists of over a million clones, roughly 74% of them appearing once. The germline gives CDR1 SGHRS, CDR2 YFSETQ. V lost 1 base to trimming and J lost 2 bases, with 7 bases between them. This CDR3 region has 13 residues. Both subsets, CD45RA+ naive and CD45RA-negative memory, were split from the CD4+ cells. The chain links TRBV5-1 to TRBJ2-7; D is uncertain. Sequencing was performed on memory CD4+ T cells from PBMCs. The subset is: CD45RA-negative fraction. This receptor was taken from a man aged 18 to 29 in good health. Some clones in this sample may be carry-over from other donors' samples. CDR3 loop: CASSLHGTYEQYF. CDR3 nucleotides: TGCGCCAGCAGCTTGCACGGAACCTACGAGCAGTACTTC.